Following are 32 T cell receptor beta chains from one sample sequenced in a study of blood T cell repertoires in COVID-19. Libraries were prepared by immunoSEQ multiplex PCR; TCRdb keeps only in-frame clonotypes and omits some of them. The sample records a few hundred thousand clones, about 89% being singletons. Sequencing was carried out using peripheral blood. Receptor source: a young man with acute or convalescent COVID-19.

This clone was observed a single time. The V gene is TRBV28, the J gene TRBJ2-2, with a possible D match to TRBD1 (6 bases). Germline CDR1 and CDR2: MDHEN and SYDVKM. CDR3 length: 14 amino acids. V shed 4 bases and J shed 5 bases, with 11 bases lying between them. The CDR3 DNA reads TGTGCCAGCAGTTCAATCACAGGGACCGGGGAGCTGTTTTTT. Its translation is CASSSITGTGELFF.

The chain uses TRBV10-2 and TRBJ2-5; a possible D gene is TRBD2 (6 bases). V lost 6 bases and J 4 bases, leaving 18 bases between the germline ends. The CDR3 covers 15 residues. Germline lookup yields CDR1 WSHSY and CDR2 SAAADI. The CDR3 reads CASSEPRLDLETQYF. The CDR3 nucleotides read TGCGCCAGCAGCGAACCCCGACTAGACCTAGAGACCCAGTACTTC.

V and J are TRBV6-2 or TRBV6-3 and TRBJ1-6, with D maybe TRBD1 (5 bases). V lost 2 bases and J 12 bases, leaving 14 bases between the germline ends. The germline V gene encodes CDR1 MNHEY and CDR2 SVGEGT. The CDR3 totals 14 residues. This CDR3 reads CASSYGAGQGPLHF. Written as DNA, the CDR3 is TGTGCCAGCAGTTACGGGGCAGGGCAAGGACCCCTCCACTTT.

The CDR3 sequence is CASSHLAGPTDTQYF. CDR3 DNA: TGTGCCAGCAGCCACCTAGCGGGGCCCACAGATACGCAGTATTTT. The V call is TRBV3-1 (or the pseudogene TRBV3-2), the J call TRBJ2-3, with 9 bases fitting TRBD2. CDR1 LGHDT and CDR2 YNNKEL come from the germline V gene (reference sequence). V gave up 3 bases and J gave up 2 bases; unmatched junction bases: 3. The CDR3 is 15 residues long.

The V and J genes are TRBV28 and TRBJ1-1; D possibly corresponds to TRBD1 (6 bases). The V gene lost 10 bases and the J gene lost 5 bases, with 11 bases spanning the gap. Germline loops: CDR1 MDHEN, CDR2 SYDVKM. The CDR3 has 11 amino acids. For the CDR3, the DNA is TGTGCCATCTCAGGGGCTACTGAAGCTTTCTTT. It encodes CAISGATEAFF.

Only a few counts were recorded for this clone. This chain uses TRBV28 with TRBJ1-2; D not certain. V was pared by 6 bases and J by 5 bases, with 16 bases between. CDR3 size: 14 residues. CDR1 is MDHEN and CDR2 is SYDVKM in the germline V gene. The DNA for the CDR3 is TGTGCCAGCAGCCCGGGTGTGGGAGGATATGGCTACACCTTC. Protein sequence: CASSPGVGGYGYTF.

The chain uses TRBV5-6 and TRBJ1-2; D not resolved. Trimming removed 6 bases at V and 3 bases at J, with 15 bases between. This CDR3 comprises 14 residues. Germline loops: CDR1 SGHDT, CDR2 YYEEEE. The CDR3 loop is CASTPGEKYYGYTF. The CDR3 DNA reads as TGTGCCAGCACCCCCGGGGAAAAATACTATGGCTACACCTTC.

The rearrangement links TRBV27 to TRBJ2-5; 9 nucleotides agree with TRBD1. Trimming took 6 bases from V and 3 from J; bases not matched to a gene: 8. CDR3 size: 15 residues. Germline CDR1 MNHEY, CDR2 SMNVEV (reference sequence). The CDR3 sequence is CASSPGTGIKETQYF. DNA of the CDR3: TGTGCCAGCAGCCCCGGGACAGGGATTAAAGAGACCCAGTACTTC.

V and J are TRBV30 and TRBJ1-4, with D tentatively TRBD1 (6 bases). In germline, CDR1 is GTSNPN, CDR2 SVGIG (reference sequence). Trimming took off 2 bases at V and 2 bases at J, with 15 bases between the two ends. The CDR3 totals 16 residues. CDR3 residues: CAWSRGAQVTNEKLFF. CDR3 in DNA: TGTGCCTGGAGTCGGGGGGCGCAAGTGACTAATGAAAAACTGTTTTTT.

This chain links TRBV19 with TRBJ1-3; D is unclear. This CDR3 is built from 17 residues. Germline lookup yields CDR1 LNHDA and CDR2 SQIVND (reference sequence). Trimming shortened V by 7 bases and J by 2 bases, and 21 bases separated the two germline ends. The CDR3 region has the DNA TGTGCCAGTAAGACATTAGCGTCGGTCGCCGCTGGAAACACCATATATTTT. Residues: CASKTLASVAAGNTIYF.

The chain carries TRBV9 and TRBJ1-1; TRBD1 matches 9 bases. The germline gives CDR1 SGDLS, CDR2 YYNGEE. V dropped 0 bases and J dropped 0; count of bases not matched to a gene: 6. This CDR3 is 17 amino acids long. The CDR3 region has the DNA TGTGCCAGCAGCGTAGCTTTTGGGACAGGGATGAACACTGAAGCTTTCTTT. As protein: CASSVAFGTGMNTEAFF.

This rearrangement joins TRBV19 to TRBJ1-2; TRBD1 matches at 7 bases. The V gene end was trimmed by 5 bases and the J gene end by 7 bases; junction bases not matched to a gene: 16. The germline CDR1 and CDR2 sequences are LNHDA and SQIVND (reference sequence). The CDR3 is made up of 16 amino acids. CDR3 sequence (DNA): TGTGCCAGTAGTGGATACCCCCACAGGGGAGTTTCTGGCTACACCTTC. Encoded protein: CASSGYPHRGVSGYTF.

Concerning this clone itself: Compared with germline, one end of the junction differs, possibly owing to a read error. The chain is built from TRBV6-6 and TRBJ1-5; possible D gene TRBD1, 6 bases. The V gene's germline CDR1 is MNHNY and CDR2 SVGAGI (reference sequence). The CDR3 is 17 amino acids. The CDR3 protein is CASSRSGTKYSNQLQHF. The CDR3 region has the DNA TGTGCCAGCAGTCGTTCCGGGACAAAATATAGCAATCAGCTCCAGCATTTT.

The rearrangement joins TRBV5-8 to TRBJ2-7, with 14 bases fitting TRBD2. Germline CDR1 SGHTS, CDR2 YDEGEE. With V trimmed by 4 bases and J by 3 bases, 6 bases remained unmatched. The CDR3 is made up of 16 amino acids. The CDR3 sequence is CASSGPGLAGDYEQYF. In DNA, the CDR3 is TGTGCCAGCAGCGGTCCGGGACTAGCGGGAGACTACGAGCAGTACTTC. Based on the CDR3 plus reference TRBV5-8 and TRBJ2-7, the full variable domain is EAGVTQSPTHLIKTRGQQATLRCSPISGHTSVYWYQQALGLGLQFLLWYDEGEERNRGNFPPRFSGRQFPNYSSELNVNALELEDSALYLCASSGPGLAGDYEQYFGPGTRLTVT.

The rearrangement uses TRBV14 and TRBJ1-2; D not resolved. V was trimmed by 0 bases and J by 0 bases, leaving 8 bases between them. Germline CDR1 and CDR2: SGHDN and FVKESK. This CDR3 is built from 15 residues. Here the CDR3 DNA reads TGTGCCAGCAGCCAAGATTTAACAGCTAACTATGGCTACACCTTC. This sequence encodes CASSQDLTANYGYTF.

Concerning this clone itself: One end of the junction does not line up with germline, which may come from a read error. This chain links TRBV6-1 with TRBJ2-7, with D tentatively TRBD1 (6 bases). CDR1 is MNHNS and CDR2 is SASEGT in the germline V gene. The CDR3 extends over 13 amino acids. For the CDR3, the DNA is TGTGCCAGCAGTGAAGCGCTGTTTCGGGACAAACAATTC. Protein: CASSEALFRDKQF.

The V call is TRBV7-3, the J call TRBJ1-1, with D tentatively TRBD1 (6 bases). This CDR3 contains 13 residues. The V end was cut by 5 bases, the J end by 8 bases, with 15 bases between. Germline V lookup: CDR1 SGHTA, CDR2 FQGTGA. CDR3: CASSPQGGAEAFF. The DNA of the CDR3 is TGTGCCAGCAGCCCGCAAGGGGGGGCCGAAGCTTTCTTT. Combining the CDR3 with reference TRBV7-3 and TRBJ1-1 gives the whole variable domain GAGVSQTPSNKVTEKGKYVELRCDPISGHTALYWYRQSLGQGPEFLIYFQGTGAADDSGLPNDRFFAVRPEGSVSTLKIQRTERGDSAVYLCASSPQGGAEAFFGQGTRLTVV.

The genes are TRBV7-9 and TRBJ2-1, with 8 bases fitting TRBD2. The CDR3 spans 16 residues. Germline lookup yields CDR1 SEHNR and CDR2 FQNEAQ (reference sequence). The trim removed 1 base at V and 4 bases at J, leaving 6 bases unmatched. DNA for the CDR3: TGTGCCAGCAGCTTAGGAGGACTAGCAGCGTACAATGAGCAGTTCTTC. This translates into CASSLGGLAAYNEQFF.

V is TRBV18 and J is TRBJ2-7, with D perhaps matching TRBD1 (5 bases). The germline V gene has CDR1 KGHSH and CDR2 LQKENI. The CDR3 covers 12 residues. V lost 3 bases and J 6 bases, leaving 9 bases between the germline ends. CDR3 residues: CASSPQGPEQYF. As DNA, the CDR3 is TGTGCCAGCTCACCCCAGGGTCCCGAGCAGTACTTC.

This clone has more than one count but fewer than ten. The rearrangement uses TRBV29-1 and TRBJ2-3; 9 bases are a match to TRBD1. This CDR3 is built from 14 residues. Germline V gene sequence: CDR1 SQVTM, CDR2 ANQGSEA. With 6 bases clipped from V and 1 base from J, the junction kept 5 bases outside the gene matches. The CDR3, as DNA: TGCAGCGTCTCACAGGGGGCGGGCACAGATACGCAGTATTTT. Its protein is CSVSQGAGTDTQYF.

V is TRBV5-1 and J is TRBJ2-1; TRBD2 agrees at 9 bases. Trimming took 7 bases from V and 0 from J; bases not matched to a gene: 2. CDR3 length equals 14 residues. Germline V gene sequence: CDR1 SGHRS, CDR2 YFSETQ. CDR3 region: CASGTSSSYNEQFF. The CDR3, as DNA: TGCGCCAGCGGGACTAGCAGCTCCTACAATGAGCAGTTCTTC. The full variable domain, its missing parts supplied by reference TRBV5-1 and TRBJ2-1, is KAGVTQTPRYLIKTRGQQVTLSCSPISGHRSVSWYQQTPGQGLQFLFEYFSETQRNKGNFPGRFSGRQFSNSRSEMNVSTLELGDSALYLCASGTSSSYNEQFFGPGTRLTVL.

This clone was seen once. V usage is TRBV4-1 and J usage is TRBJ1-5, with TRBD1 identical over 8 bases. Germline assignment: CDR1 MGHRA and CDR2 YSYEKL. This CDR3 has 14 residues. V shed 2 bases, J shed 7 bases, and the junction held 4 bases outside the gene matches. The CDR3 loop reads CASSQTGGGQPQHF. CDR3 nucleotide sequence: TGCGCCAGCAGCCAAACAGGGGGTGGACAGCCCCAGCATTTT.

V usage is TRBV19 and J usage is TRBJ1-5, with 9 bases matching TRBD1. J lost 2 bases, V lost 6 bases, and 5 bases had no gene match. Germline CDR1 LNHDA, CDR2 SQIVND (reference sequence). The CDR3 extends over 15 amino acids. The CDR3 coding sequence is TGTGCCAGTAGGTACAGGGGGCGCGGCAATCAGCCCCAGCATTTT. It yields the protein CASRYRGRGNQPQHF.

The chain links TRBV7-9 to TRBJ1-1, with D maybe TRBD1 (5 bases). The CDR3 runs 13 residues. The ends were cut back, 3 bases at V and 3 bases at J, with 8 bases in the middle. Per the germline V gene, CDR1 is SEHNR and CDR2 is FQNEAQ (reference sequence). DNA for the CDR3: TGTGCCAGCAGCTTTGGACATTACACTGAAGCTTTCTTT. It codes for CASSFGHYTEAFF.

V is TRBV6-5 and J is TRBJ1-2; unclear D gene. The CDR3 is 12 residues long. CDR1 MNHEY and CDR2 SVGAGI come from the germline V gene. DNA of the CDR3: TGTGTCATACCCGGAGCTAACTATGGCTACACCTTC. Translated, it gives CVIPGANYGYTF.

The sample holds one count of this clone. The V and J genes are TRBV29-1 and TRBJ2-2; TRBD1 aligns across 8 bases. CDR3 size: 15 residues. Germline assignment: CDR1 SQVTM and CDR2 ANQGSEA. The V and J ends lost 3 bases and 5 bases, in that order; junction bases with no gene match: 8. This chain's CDR3 is CSVERTGIGTGELFF. CDR3 sequence (DNA): TGCAGCGTTGAGCGGACAGGGATAGGGACCGGGGAGCTGTTTTTT.

The V gene is TRBV5-4, the J gene TRBJ2-5; TRBD2 matches 9 bases. This CDR3 comprises 15 residues. Germline V gene lookup returns CDR1 SGHNT and CDR2 YYREEE (reference sequence). V was clipped by 1 base and J by 1 base; unmatched bases: 2. CDR3 in amino acids: CASSLRAGGQETQYF. The DNA for the CDR3 is TGTGCCAGCAGCTTGCGAGCGGGGGGCCAAGAGACCCAGTACTTC.

The J gene is TRBJ1-1, the V gene TRBV29-1; 7 nucleotides line up with TRBD1. From germline, CDR1 is SQVTM and CDR2 ANQGSEA. CDR3 length: 14 residues. Unmatched junction bases numbered 16, after V lost 4 bases and J lost 11 bases. The CDR3: CSVGWRGQPPEAFF. The CDR3 nucleotides are TGCAGCGTTGGGTGGAGGGGGCAGCCCCCGGAGGCTTTCTTT.

The J gene is TRBJ2-1, the V gene TRBV4-1; the D gene is possibly TRBD2 (6 bases). This CDR3 comprises 16 residues. V dropped 1 base and J dropped 7 bases, with 17 bases sitting between them. CDR1 is MGHRA, CDR2 YSYEKL, per germline. The CDR3 sequence is CASSQGGLPIGNEQFF. DNA for the CDR3: TGCGCCAGCAGCCAAGGGGGACTCCCCATTGGGAATGAGCAGTTCTTC.

The rearrangement links TRBV6-5 to TRBJ1-1; 7 nucleotides align to TRBD1. CDR1 MNHEY and CDR2 SVGAGI come from the germline V gene. The CDR3 has 12 amino acids. V shed 2 bases and J 8 bases; nucleotides not matched to a gene: 2. CDR3 sequence reads: CASSYETGEAFF. The DNA of the CDR3 is TGTGCCAGCAGTTACGAGACAGGGGAAGCTTTCTTT.

The chain has TRBV9 and TRBJ1-1; D gene ambiguous. The CDR3 sequence is 15 residues long. Trimming stripped 0 bases from V and 1 base from J, with 10 bases between. Per the germline V gene, CDR1 is SGDLS and CDR2 is YYNGEE. The CDR3 spells CASSVAFGGNTEAFF. The CDR3 bases are TGTGCCAGCAGCGTAGCTTTTGGAGGGAACACTGAAGCTTTCTTT.

The chain couples TRBV3-1 (or the pseudogene TRBV3-2) to TRBJ2-7; TRBD2 agrees at 7 bases. The V gene end was trimmed by 1 base and the J gene end by 3 bases; junction bases not matched to a gene: 6. This CDR3 spans 15 amino acids. Germline values: CDR1 LGHDT, CDR2 YNNKEL (reference sequence). The CDR3 sequence is CASSQGLAANYEQYF. Written as DNA, the CDR3 is TGTGCCAGCAGCCAAGGGCTAGCGGCCAACTACGAGCAGTACTTC.